These T cell receptor beta chains were read from a single sample in a study of cytomegalovirus exposure and HLA in healthy donors. Only in-frame clones appear in the TCRdb table, and some are missing; sequencing was by immunoSEQ multiplex PCR. The sample lists some 80,000 clones, approximately 80% occurring once. The source material was PBMCs. The receptors originated from a man aged 45-65 years in good health and CMV-seronegative. Both conserved end residues are part of each CDR3. Each record gives: clone size, V gene, J gene, D gene, CDR3 DNA, CDR3 protein. A D gene is named only where the DNA matches it firmly. Only some rows state a clone size, as once, few, many or a class for expanded clones.

-,TRBV18,TRBJ1-6,TRBD1,TGTGCCAGCTCACCGAGGGGGACAGGGGATTCACCCCTCCACTTT,CASSPRGTGDSPLHF
-,TRBV7-2,TRBJ2-5,TRBD2,TGTGCCAGCAGCCTGGACGGGGGACTAGCGGGACGGGGGACCCAGTACTTC,CASSLDGGLAGRGTQYF
-,TRBV30,TRBJ2-7,TRBD2,TGTGCCTGGAGTGTATTAAGCGGGGGGGCCGAGCAGTACTTC,CAWSVLSGGAEQYF
-,TRBV6-1,TRBJ2-1,-,TGTGCCAGCAGCCTCTCGGGGGTCCATGAGCAGTTCTTC,CASSLSGVHEQFF
-,TRBV10-1,TRBJ1-6,-,TGCGCCAGCAGCGGGGAGAATAATTCACCCCTCCACTTT,CASSGENNSPLHF
-,TRBV27,TRBJ2-5,-,TGTGCCAGCGGGGGTGGGGGCACGGAGACCCAGTACTTC,CASGGGGTETQYF
-,TRBV27,TRBJ2-7,-,TGTGCCAGCAGCCCTGACAGGGGAGGGTACGAGCAGTACTTC,CASSPDRGGYEQYF
medium-sized,TRBV7-9,TRBJ1-5,-,TGTGCCAGCAGCCCAGCTGGAGGGGTCCTTCCCAATCAGCCCCAGCATTTT,CASSPAGGVLPNQPQHF
-,TRBV29-1,TRBJ2-7,TRBD1,TGCAGCGTTGAAGTAGACAGGGGCGAGCAGTACTTC,CSVEVDRGEQYF
-,TRBV5-1,TRBJ1-2,-,TGCGCCAGCAGCCCGGCCGGCAGGGTCTATGGCTACACCTTC,CASSPAGRVYGYTF
-,TRBV30,TRBJ2-6,-,TGTGCCTGGAGTTCAGGGTCGGGGGCCAACGTCCTGACTTTC,CAWSSGSGANVLTF
once,TRBV19,TRBJ1-2,-,TGTGCCAGTTCTCAACAGGGTAACTATGGCTACACCTTC,CASSQQGNYGYTF
-,TRBV5-4,TRBJ2-4,-,TGTGCCAGCGGTACGGGGGGCAGCGCCAAAAACATTCAGTACTTC,CASGTGGSAKNIQYF
once,TRBV28,TRBJ2-2,-,TGTGCCAGCAAGCAGGGGTGGACCGGGGAGCTGTTTTTT,CASKQGWTGELFF
-,TRBV11-3,TRBJ2-2,TRBD2,TGTGCCAGCAGCTTGGGACTAGTTTCCCCCACCGGGGAGCTGTTTTTT,CASSLGLVSPTGELFF
-,TRBV15,TRBJ1-1,-,TGTGCCACCAGCAGAGACAACGGGAACACTGAAGCTTTCTTT,CATSRDNGNTEAFF
few,TRBV9,TRBJ2-3,-,TGTGCCAGCAGCGTCTATATCAGCACAGATACGCAGTATTTT,CASSVYISTDTQYF
once,TRBV28,TRBJ2-6,-,TGTGCCAGCAGTTCCAGGGCTGGGGCCAACGTCCTGACTTTC,CASSSRAGANVLTF
few,TRBV27,TRBJ2-7,TRBD1,TGTGCCAGCAGTTTACTGAGGGACAGGGTCTACGAGCAGTACTTC,CASSLLRDRVYEQYF
-,TRBV7-9,TRBJ1-2,-,TGTTCCAGCAGCCCTGCCTCTGTCAGGGGAAACTATGGCTACACCTTC,CSSSPASVRGNYGYTF
-,TRBV6-1,TRBJ2-7,-,TGTGCCAGCAGTGGGATGGGGAGCTCCTACGAGCAGTACTTC,CASSGMGSSYEQYF
-,TRBV27,TRBJ2-5,-,TGTGCCACCGGGGGTAGGCAAGAGACCCAGTACTTC,CATGGRQETQYF
-,TRBV10-3,TRBJ2-5,-,TGTGCCTCAAAAGAAGGAGGGGGGGTTTTGGAGACCCAGTACTTC,CASKEGGGVLETQYF
few,TRBV27,TRBJ2-2,-,TGTGCCACCATGGGAGTCGCCGGGGAGCTGTTTTTT,CATMGVAGELFF
-,TRBV28,TRBJ1-5,-,TGTGCCAGCAGCGGGGGACGGGATCAGCCCCAGCATTTT,CASSGGRDQPQHF
-,TRBV2,TRBJ2-6,-,TGTGCCAGCAAGCAGGTCTCTGGGGCCAACGTCCTGACTTTC,CASKQVSGANVLTF
-,TRBV6-5,TRBJ1-1,TRBD1,TGTGCCAGCAGTTACAGGGGGCTTAGTGAAGCTTTCTTT,CASSYRGLSEAFF
few,TRBV18,TRBJ2-1,TRBD2,TGTGCCAGCTCAACAGGGACTAGCGGCTCCTACAATGAGCAGTTCTTC,CASSTGTSGSYNEQFF
-,TRBV9,TRBJ2-2,-,TGTGCCAGCAGCGAAGGACAGCCGAACACCGGGGAGCTGTTTTTT,CASSEGQPNTGELFF
-,TRBV27,TRBJ1-2,-,TGTGCCAGCAGTTTATCAGGGGTGGGCTACACCTTC,CASSLSGVGYTF
-,TRBV7-2,TRBJ2-3,TRBD2,TGTGCCAGCAGCACAGGGACTAGCGGGGGTTCCACAGATACGCAGTATTTT,CASSTGTSGGSTDTQYF
-,TRBV4-1,TRBJ1-2,-,TGCGCCAGCAGCCAAGTAGGCAGCGGACTCTATGGCTACACCTTC,CASSQVGSGLYGYTF
-,TRBV11-2,TRBJ2-5,TRBD2,TGTGCCAGCAGCTCCCTTGGCGGGGGGCAAGAGACCCAGTACTTC,CASSSLGGGQETQYF
-,TRBV19,TRBJ1-4,TRBD1,TGTGCCAGTAGTCCCAGGACAGGGGGAGCTAATGAAAAACTGTTTTTT,CASSPRTGGANEKLFF
-,TRBV13,TRBJ2-7,-,TGTGCCAGCAGCTTAATGGGCAGGGGCGAGCAGTACTTC,CASSLMGRGEQYF
-,TRBV2,TRBJ1-2,TRBD1,TGTGCCAGCAGTGTGGGGACAGGCCTCCCCTACACCTTC,CASSVGTGLPYTF
-,TRBV18,TRBJ1-2,-,TGTGCCAGCTCACCAAAGCGTGACAGCTTCTATGGCTACACCTTC,CASSPKRDSFYGYTF
medium-sized,TRBV7-9,TRBJ1-4,TRBD1,TGTGCCAGCAGCACAGGGGCCGGGGAGTGGGAAAAACTGTTTTTT,CASSTGAGEWEKLFF
-,TRBV5-1,TRBJ2-2,TRBD1,TGCGCCAGCAGACGAGGGTGGACAGGAAGGAACACCGGGGAGCTGTTTTTT,CASRRGWTGRNTGELFF
once,TRBV28,TRBJ2-3,-,TGTGCCAGCAGTTTAATTACAGGACGCACAGATACGCAGTATTTT,CASSLITGRTDTQYF
-,TRBV19,TRBJ2-6,-,TGTGCCAGTAGTGCCACAGTCTCTGGGGCCAACGTCCTGACTTTC,CASSATVSGANVLTF
few,TRBV6-5,TRBJ1-5,TRBD1,TGTGCCAGCAGTTCCGACAGGGAGGCGCCGAATCAGCCCCAGCATTTT,CASSSDREAPNQPQHF
-,TRBV5-1,TRBJ2-5,TRBD2,TGCGCCAGCAACGCGGGAGACCCCAGTGGGGCCCAGTACTTC,CASNAGDPSGAQYF
-,TRBV10-2,TRBJ2-7,TRBD2,TGCGCCAGCAGTGGAACGACTAGCGGGGGGCGCGAGCAGTACTTC,CASSGTTSGGREQYF
-,TRBV2,TRBJ2-3,-,TGTGCCAGCAGTGGGAGGCACACAGATACGCAGTATTTT,CASSGRHTDTQYF
-,TRBV9,TRBJ1-6,TRBD1,TGTGCCAGCAGCGTGGGGACAGGGGTTTCACCCCTCCACTTT,CASSVGTGVSPLHF
few,TRBV9,TRBJ1-3,-,TGTGCCAGCAGCCCCACATCAGGGACTGGAAACACCATATATTTT,CASSPTSGTGNTIYF
-,TRBV11-1,TRBJ2-1,TRBD1,TGTGCCAGCAGCTCCTGGACAGGGCTAGCCAATGAGCAGTTCTTC,CASSSWTGLANEQFF
-,TRBV7-6,TRBJ2-2,TRBD2,TGTGCCAGCAGCTTAAGACCCGCGGGGGGGTCAAACCCCGGGGAGCTGTTTTTT,CASSLRPAGGSNPGELFF
-,TRBV30,TRBJ1-3,-,TGTGCCTGGAGTGTACCAGGGAAGGGCAACACCATATATTTT,CAWSVPGKGNTIYF
-,TRBV18,TRBJ2-7,TRBD1,TGTGCCAGCTCGAGACGGGACAGGGAGCGCGAGCAGTACTTC,CASSRRDREREQYF
-,TRBV11-2,TRBJ2-5,TRBD1,TGTGCCAGCAGCTCCCGGGACAGGGCGGAAGAGACCCAGTACTTC,CASSSRDRAEETQYF
-,TRBV2,TRBJ1-2,TRBD1,TGTGCCAGCAGGCCGGGACAGGAATTTAACTATGGCTACACCTTC,CASRPGQEFNYGYTF
-,TRBV6-4,TRBJ2-2,TRBD1,TGTGCCAGCAGGCGCACAGGGGAGTCCACCGGGGAGCTGTTTTTT,CASRRTGESTGELFF